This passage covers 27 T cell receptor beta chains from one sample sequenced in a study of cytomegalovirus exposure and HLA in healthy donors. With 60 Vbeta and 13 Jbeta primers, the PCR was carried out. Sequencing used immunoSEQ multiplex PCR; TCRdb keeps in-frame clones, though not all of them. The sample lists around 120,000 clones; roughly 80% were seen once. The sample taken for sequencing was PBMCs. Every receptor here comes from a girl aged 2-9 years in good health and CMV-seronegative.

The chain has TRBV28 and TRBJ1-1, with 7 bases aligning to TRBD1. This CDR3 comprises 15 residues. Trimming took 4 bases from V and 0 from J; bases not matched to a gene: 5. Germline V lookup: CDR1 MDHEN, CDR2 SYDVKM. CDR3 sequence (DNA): TGTGCCAGCAGTTGGGACAGTGACTTGAACACTGAAGCTTTCTTT. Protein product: CASSWDSDLNTEAFF.

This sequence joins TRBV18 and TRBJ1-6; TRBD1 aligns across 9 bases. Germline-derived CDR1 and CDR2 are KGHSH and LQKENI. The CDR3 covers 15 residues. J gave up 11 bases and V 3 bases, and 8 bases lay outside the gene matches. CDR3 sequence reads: CASSPPGQGPPPLHF. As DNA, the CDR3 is TGTGCCAGCTCACCCCCGGGACAGGGACCCCCACCCCTCCACTTT.

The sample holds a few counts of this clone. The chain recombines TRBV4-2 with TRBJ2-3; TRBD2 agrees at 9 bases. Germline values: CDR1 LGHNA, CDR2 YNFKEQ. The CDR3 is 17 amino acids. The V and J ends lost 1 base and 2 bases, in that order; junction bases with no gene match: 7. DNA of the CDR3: TGTGCCAGCAGCCAAGGTTCTAGCGGGGCCCTCACAGATACGCAGTATTTT. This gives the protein CASSQGSSGALTDTQYF.

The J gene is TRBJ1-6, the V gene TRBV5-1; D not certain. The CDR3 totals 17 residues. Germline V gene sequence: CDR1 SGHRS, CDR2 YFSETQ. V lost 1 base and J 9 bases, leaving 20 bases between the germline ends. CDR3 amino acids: CASSLSSIGGSGSPLHF. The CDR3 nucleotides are TGCGCCAGCAGCTTGTCTTCGATAGGAGGGAGTGGTTCACCCCTCCACTTT.

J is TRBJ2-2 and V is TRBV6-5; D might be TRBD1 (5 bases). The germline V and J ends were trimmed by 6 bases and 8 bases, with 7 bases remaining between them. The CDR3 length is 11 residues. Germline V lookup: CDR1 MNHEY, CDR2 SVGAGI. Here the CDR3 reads CASRQAGELFF. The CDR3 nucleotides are TGTGCCAGCAGACAGGCGGGGGAGCTGTTTTTT.

CDR3 sequence reads: CASSLGTGYYEQYF. CDR3 bases: TGCGCCAGCAGCTTGGGCACGGGTTACTACGAGCAGTACTTC. The rearrangement uses TRBV5-1 and TRBJ2-7, with no clear D. Germline V gene lookup returns CDR1 SGHRS and CDR2 YFSETQ. V was cut by 0 bases and J by 3 bases, with 10 bases left in between. The CDR3 runs to 14 residues.

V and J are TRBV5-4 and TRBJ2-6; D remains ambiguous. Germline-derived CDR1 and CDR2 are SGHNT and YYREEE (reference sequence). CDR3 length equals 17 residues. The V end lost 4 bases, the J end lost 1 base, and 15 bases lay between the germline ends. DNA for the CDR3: TGTGCCAGCAGCCGATATAAATACGGGTCTGGGGCCAACGTCCTGACTTTC. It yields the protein CASSRYKYGSGANVLTF.

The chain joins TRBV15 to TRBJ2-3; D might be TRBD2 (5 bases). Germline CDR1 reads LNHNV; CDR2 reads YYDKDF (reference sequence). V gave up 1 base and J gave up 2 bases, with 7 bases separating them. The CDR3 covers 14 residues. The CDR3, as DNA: TGTGCCACCAGCAGAGGACTAATCACAGATACGCAGTATTTT. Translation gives CATSRGLITDTQYF.

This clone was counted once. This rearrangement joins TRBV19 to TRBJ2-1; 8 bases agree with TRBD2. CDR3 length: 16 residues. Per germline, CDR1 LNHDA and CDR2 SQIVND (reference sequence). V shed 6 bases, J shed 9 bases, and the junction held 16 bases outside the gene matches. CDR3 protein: CASSTRSGTRQFEQFF. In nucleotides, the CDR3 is TGTGCCAGTAGCACCAGATCCGGGACTAGACAATTTGAGCAGTTCTTC.

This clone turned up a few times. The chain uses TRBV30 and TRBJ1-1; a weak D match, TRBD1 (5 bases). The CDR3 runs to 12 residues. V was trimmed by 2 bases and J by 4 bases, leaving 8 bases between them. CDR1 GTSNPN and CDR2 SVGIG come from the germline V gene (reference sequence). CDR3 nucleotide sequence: TGTGCCTGGAGTCCCCAGGGCACTGAAGCTTTCTTT. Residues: CAWSPQGTEAFF.

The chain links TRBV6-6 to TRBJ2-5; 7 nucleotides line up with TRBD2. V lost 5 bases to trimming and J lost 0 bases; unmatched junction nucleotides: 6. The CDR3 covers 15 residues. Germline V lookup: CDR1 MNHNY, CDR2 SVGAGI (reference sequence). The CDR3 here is CASSPRGVNQETQYF. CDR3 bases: TGTGCCAGCAGTCCCCGGGGGGTGAACCAAGAGACCCAGTACTTC.

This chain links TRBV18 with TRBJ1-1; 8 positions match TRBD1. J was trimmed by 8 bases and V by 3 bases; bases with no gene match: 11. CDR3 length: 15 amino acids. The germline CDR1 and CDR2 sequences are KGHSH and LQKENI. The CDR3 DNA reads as TGTGCCAGCTCACCGCAGGGGGCGGTTCCCCCCGAAGCTTTCTTT. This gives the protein CASSPQGAVPPEAFF. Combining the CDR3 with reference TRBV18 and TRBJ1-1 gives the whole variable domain NAGVMQNPRHLVRRRGQEARLRCSPMKGHSHVYWYRQLPEEGLKFMVYLQKENIIDESGMPKERFSAEFPKEGPSILRIQQVVRGDSAAYFCASSPQGAVPPEAFFGQGTRLTVV.

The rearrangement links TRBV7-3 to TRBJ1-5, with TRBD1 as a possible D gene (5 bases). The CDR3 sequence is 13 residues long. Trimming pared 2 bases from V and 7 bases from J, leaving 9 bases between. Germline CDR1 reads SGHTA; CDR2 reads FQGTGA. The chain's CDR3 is CASSLGHGQPQHF. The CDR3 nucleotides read TGTGCCAGCAGCTTAGGACATGGGCAGCCCCAGCATTTT. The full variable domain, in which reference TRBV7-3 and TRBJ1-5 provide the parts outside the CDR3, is GAGVSQTPSNKVTEKGKYVELRCDPISGHTALYWYRQSLGQGPEFLIYFQGTGAADDSGLPNDRFFAVRPEGSVSTLKIQRTERGDSAVYLCASSLGHGQPQHFGDGTRLSIL.

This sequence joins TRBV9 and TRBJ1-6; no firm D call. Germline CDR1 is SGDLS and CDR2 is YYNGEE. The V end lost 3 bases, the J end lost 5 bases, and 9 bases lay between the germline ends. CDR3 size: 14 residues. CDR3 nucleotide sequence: TGTGCCAGCAGCGCCACATTACATAATTCACCCCTCCACTTT. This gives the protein CASSATLHNSPLHF. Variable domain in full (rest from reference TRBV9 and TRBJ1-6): DSGVTQTPKHLITATGQRVTLRCSPRSGDLSVYWYQQSLDQGLQFLIQYYNGEERAKGNILERFSAQQFPDLHSELNLSSLELGDSALYFCASSATLHNSPLHFGNGTRLTVT.

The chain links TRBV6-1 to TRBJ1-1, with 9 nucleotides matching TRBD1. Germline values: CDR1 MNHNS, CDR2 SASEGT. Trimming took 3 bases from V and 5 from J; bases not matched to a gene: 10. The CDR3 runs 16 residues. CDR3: CASSEPTGGSFTEAFF. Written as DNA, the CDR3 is TGTGCCAGCAGTGAGCCGACAGGGGGGAGTTTTACTGAAGCTTTCTTT.

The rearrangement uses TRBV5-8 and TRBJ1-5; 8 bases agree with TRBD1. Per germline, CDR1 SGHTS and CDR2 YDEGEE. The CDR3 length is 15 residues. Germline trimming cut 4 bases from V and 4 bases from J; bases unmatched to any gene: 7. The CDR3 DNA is TGTGCCAGCAGCAATGACAGGGGTGGTAATCAGCCCCAGCATTTT. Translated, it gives CASSNDRGGNQPQHF.

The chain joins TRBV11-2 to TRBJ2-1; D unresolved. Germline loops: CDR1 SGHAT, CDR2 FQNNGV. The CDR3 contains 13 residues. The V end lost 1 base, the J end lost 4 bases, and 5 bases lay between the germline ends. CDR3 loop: CASSLGPYNEQFF. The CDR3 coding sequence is TGTGCCAGCAGCTTAGGGCCGTACAATGAGCAGTTCTTC.

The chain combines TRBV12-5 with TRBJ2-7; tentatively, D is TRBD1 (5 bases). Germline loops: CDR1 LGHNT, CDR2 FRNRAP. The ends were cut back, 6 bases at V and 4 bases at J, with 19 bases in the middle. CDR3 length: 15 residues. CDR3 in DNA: TGTGCTAGTGGGGAAACAGGATTCGGGTCATACGAGCAGTACTTC. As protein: CASGETGFGSYEQYF.

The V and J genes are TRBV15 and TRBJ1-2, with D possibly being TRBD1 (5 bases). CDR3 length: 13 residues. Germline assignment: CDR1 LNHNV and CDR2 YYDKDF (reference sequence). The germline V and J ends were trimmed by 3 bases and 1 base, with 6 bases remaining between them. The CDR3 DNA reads TGTGCCACCAGCAGGACAGATAACTATGGCTACACCTTC. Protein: CATSRTDNYGYTF. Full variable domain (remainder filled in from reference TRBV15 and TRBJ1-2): DAMVIQNPRYQVTQFGKPVTLSCSQTLNHNVMYWYQQKSSQAPKLLFHYYDKDFNNEADTPDNFQSRRPNTSFCFLDIRSPGLGDTAMYLCATSRTDNYGYTFGSGTRLTVV.

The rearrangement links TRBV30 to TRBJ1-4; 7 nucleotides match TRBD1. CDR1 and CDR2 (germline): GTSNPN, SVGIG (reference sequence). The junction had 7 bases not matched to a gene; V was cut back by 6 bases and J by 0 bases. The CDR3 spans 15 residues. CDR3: CACPRDSPTNEKLFF. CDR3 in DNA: TGTGCCTGCCCCCGGGACAGTCCAACTAATGAAAAACTGTTTTTT.

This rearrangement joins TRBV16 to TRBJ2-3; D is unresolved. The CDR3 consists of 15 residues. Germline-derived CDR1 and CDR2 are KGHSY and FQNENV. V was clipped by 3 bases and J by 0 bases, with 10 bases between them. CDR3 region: CASSQARPSTDTQYF. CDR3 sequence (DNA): TGTGCCAGCAGCCAGGCCCGTCCAAGCACAGATACGCAGTATTTT.

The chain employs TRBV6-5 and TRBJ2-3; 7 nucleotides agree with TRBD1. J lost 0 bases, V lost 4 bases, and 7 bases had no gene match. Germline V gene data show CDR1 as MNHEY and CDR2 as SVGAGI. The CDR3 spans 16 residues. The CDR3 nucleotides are TGTGCCAGCAGTTCCCACAGGGGAGCTAGCACAGATACGCAGTATTTT. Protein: CASSSHRGASTDTQYF.

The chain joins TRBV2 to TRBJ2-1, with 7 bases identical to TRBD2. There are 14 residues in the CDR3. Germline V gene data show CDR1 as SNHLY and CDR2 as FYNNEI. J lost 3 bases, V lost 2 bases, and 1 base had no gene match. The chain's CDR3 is CASSETSVYNEQFF. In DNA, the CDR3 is TGTGCCAGCAGTGAAACTAGCGTCTACAATGAGCAGTTCTTC.

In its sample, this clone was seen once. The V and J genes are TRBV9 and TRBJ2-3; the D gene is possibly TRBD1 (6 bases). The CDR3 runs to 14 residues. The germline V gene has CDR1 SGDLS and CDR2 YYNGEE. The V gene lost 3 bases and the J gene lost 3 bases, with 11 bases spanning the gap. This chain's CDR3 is CASSEGVATDTQYF. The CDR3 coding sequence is TGTGCCAGCAGCGAGGGGGTGGCAACAGATACGCAGTATTTT.

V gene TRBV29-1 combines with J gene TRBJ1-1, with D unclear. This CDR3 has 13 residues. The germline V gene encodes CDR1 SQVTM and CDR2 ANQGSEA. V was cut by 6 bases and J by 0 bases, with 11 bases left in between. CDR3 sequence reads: CSVAARLNTEAFF. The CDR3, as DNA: TGCAGCGTCGCGGCCCGCCTGAACACTGAAGCTTTCTTT.

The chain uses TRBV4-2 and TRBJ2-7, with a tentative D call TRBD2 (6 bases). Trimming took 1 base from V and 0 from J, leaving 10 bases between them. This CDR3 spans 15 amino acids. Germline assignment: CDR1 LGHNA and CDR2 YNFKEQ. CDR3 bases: TGTGCCAGCAGCCAAGGGGAGGCATACTCCTACGAGCAGTACTTC. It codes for CASSQGEAYSYEQYF.

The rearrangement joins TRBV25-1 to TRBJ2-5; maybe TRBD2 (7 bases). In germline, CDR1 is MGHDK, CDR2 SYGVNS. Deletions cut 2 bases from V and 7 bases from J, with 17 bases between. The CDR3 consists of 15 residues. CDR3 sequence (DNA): TGTGCCAGCAGTGAAACTGAGACTAGCAGGGGGACCCAGTACTTC. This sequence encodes CASSETETSRGTQYF.